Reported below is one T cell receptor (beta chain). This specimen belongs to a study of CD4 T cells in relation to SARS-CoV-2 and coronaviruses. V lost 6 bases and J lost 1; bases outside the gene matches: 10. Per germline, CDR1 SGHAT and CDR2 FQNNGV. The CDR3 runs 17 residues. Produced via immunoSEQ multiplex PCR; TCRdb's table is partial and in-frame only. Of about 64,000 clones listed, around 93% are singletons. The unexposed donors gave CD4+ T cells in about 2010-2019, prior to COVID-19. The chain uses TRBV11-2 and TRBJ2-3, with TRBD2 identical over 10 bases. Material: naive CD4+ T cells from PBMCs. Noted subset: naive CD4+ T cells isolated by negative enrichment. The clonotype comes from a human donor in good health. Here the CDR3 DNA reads TGTGCCAGCAGAAATTTAATAAGCGGGAGGGGCACAGATACGCAGTATTTT. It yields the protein CASRNLISGRGTDTQYF.